These 30 T cell receptor delta chains share one sample of origin, sequenced in a study of γδ T cells in repeated Plasmodium falciparum infection (dated by TCRdb to about 2021). Library construction relied on multiplex PCR. The sequencer listed for this sample is Illumina MiSeq. TCRdb processed the public reads again with the CATT caller, after which rows with matching DNA were combined. In this sample the table shows tens of thousands of delta-chain clones, 1.5% to 2% of which occur a single time. About 8.6% of the sample lies in the top ten. Vgamma9/Vdelta2+ and Vdelta2-negative gammadelta T cell populations were flow-sorted from peripheral blood mononuclear cells for bulk TCR repertoire analysis. The sequencing sample was made of gamma-delta T cells from blood. Every receptor here comes from a pool of human donors (malaria-infected and uninfected, not separated).

V is TRDV1 and J is TRDJ1; D uncertain. The J gene was not available in TCRdb and was assigned here by matching the DNA to germline segments. Germline CDR1 TSWWSYY, CDR2 QGS. The germline V and J ends were trimmed by 2 bases and 5 bases, with 30 bases remaining between them. The CDR3 loop spans 20 amino acids. The CDR3 here is CALGEWALPPVTLAYDKLIF. The CDR3 DNA reads TGTGCTCTTGGGGAATGGGCGCTCCCGCCCGTTACCCTGGCTTATGATAAACTCATCTTT.

As concerns this clone: The amino acid sequence in TCRdb belongs to a much larger clone and departs from this DNA's translation at residue 7, likely a sequencing read error; the sequence shown is translated from the DNA. V and J are TRDV1 and TRDJ1, with D perhaps matching TRDD2 (5 bases). The J gene is not listed in TCRdb, so it was assigned here from a DNA match to germline. V lost 2 bases to trimming and J lost 0 bases, with 28 bases between them. The CDR3 has 21 residues. Germline V gene lookup returns CDR1 TSWWSYY and CDR2 QGS. The CDR3 here is CALGEGLTYVPTHRYTDKLIF. Written as DNA, the CDR3 is TGTGCTCTTGGGGAAGGTCTCACCTACGTCCCTACTCATAGGTACACCGATAAACTCATCTTT.

Only a few counts were recorded for this clone. Translating this DNA gives a protein that differs at residue 5 from the TCRdb one, which belongs to a much larger clone; a read error is likely, and the protein shown is this translation. V gene TRDV1 was called; the J gene was not; the table calls TRDD3, which could not be checked here. This CDR3 is 21 amino acids long. Per germline, CDR1 TSWWSYY and CDR2 QGS. The DNA for the CDR3 is TGTGCTCTTGGGGGACGGTCTCGAGGGCTACCTTCTGGGGGATACACCGACAAGCTCATCTTT. Amino acids: CALGGRSRGLPSGGYTDKLIF.

A note on this clone: TCRdb's protein, taken from a much larger clone, differs from this DNA's translation at residue 14, likely owing to a read error; the protein displayed comes from the DNA. The J gene is TRDJ1, the V gene TRDV1; D is tentatively TRDD2 or TRDD3 (6 bases each). TCRdb leaves out the J gene; it was filled in here by matching the DNA to germline. This CDR3 contains 23 residues. V lost 0 bases, J lost 0 bases, and 32 bases lay in between. The germline gives CDR1 TSWWSYY, CDR2 QGS. CDR3 loop: CALGELEGPTYANRGEYTDKLIF. The CDR3, as DNA: TGTGCTCTTGGGGAACTAGAAGGTCCTACGTATGCTAACAGGGGGGAGTACACCGATAAACTCATCTTT.

Concerning this clone: Translating this DNA gives a protein that differs at residue 12 from the TCRdb one, which belongs to a much larger clone; a read error is likely, and the protein shown is this translation. This sequence joins TRDV1 and TRDJ1; D is possibly TRDD2 or TRDD3 (5 bases each). Germline V lookup: CDR1 TSWWSYY, CDR2 QGS. This CDR3 has 16 amino acids. The CDR3, as DNA: TGTGCTCTTGGGGACCTACGAGGGGAAGTCACCGGTAAACTCATCTTT. Protein product: CALGDLRGEVTGKLIF.

With regard to this clone: The protein TCRdb gives is from a much larger clone and does not agree with this DNA's translation at residue 7, likely a read error; the protein shown here comes from the DNA. The genes are TRDV1 and TRDJ1, with 7 bases lining up with TRDD3. The J gene, missing from TCRdb, was assigned here through DNA to germline matching. The CDR3 runs to 18 residues. Germline-derived CDR1 and CDR2 are TSWWSYY and QGS. V lost 2 bases and J lost 3; bases outside the gene matches: 15. The CDR3 protein is CALGEDDWGRREADKLIF. The CDR3 coding sequence is TGTGCTCTTGGGGAAGATGACTGGGGCCGACGGGAGGCCGATAAACTCATCTTT.

A note on this clone: TCRdb's protein for this DNA is that of a much larger clone and differs from the translation at residue 10, likely a read error; the protein shown is the DNA translation. The chain combines TRDV1 with TRDJ1; 9 bases map to TRDD3. TCRdb offers no J gene call, so here the DNA was matched to germline to obtain one. Per germline, CDR1 TSWWSYY and CDR2 QGS. Trimming removed 8 bases from V and 7 bases from J; junction bases left unmatched: 41. This CDR3 is 24 amino acids long. This CDR3 reads CALRGPGSVATGALGESRFGKLIF. Written as DNA, the CDR3 is TGTGCTCTTAGGGGCCCTGGGAGTGTGGCGACCGGGGCACTGGGGGAGAGTCGGTTCGGTAAACTCATCTTT.

This clone has a handful of counts. The protein in TCRdb stems from a much larger clone and differs at residue 2 from this DNA's translation, likely a read error; here the protein is translated from the DNA. The rearrangement joins TRDV1 to TRDJ1; the match to TRDD3 covers 7 bases. The V gene's germline CDR1 is TSWWSYY and CDR2 QGS. The CDR3 sequence is 16 residues long. The CDR3 region is CSLGGLTGDPGDKLIF. Here the CDR3 DNA reads TGTTCTCTTGGGGGACTTACTGGGGACCCTGGGGATAAACTCATCTTT.

This clone has only a few counts. The protein that TCRdb holds for this DNA derives from a much larger clone and differs from the translated DNA at residue 25, which likely indicates a read error; the protein shown here is translated from the DNA. The CDR3 spells CALGEPSPPLYYSGLLGEPNTDKLTF. The CDR3 DNA reads TGTGCTCTTGGGGAACCTAGCCCCCCTCTATACTACTCGGGGCTACTGGGGGAACCAAACACCGATAAACTCACCTTT. The V gene is TRDV1; the J gene was not called; the DNA was not used to check the table's D call, TRDD3. In germline, CDR1 is TSWWSYY, CDR2 QGS. The CDR3 covers 26 residues.

A note on this clone: Only one base separates this from a far larger clonotype, so it likely reflects a read error. This same CDR3 is encoded by further DNA sequences in the sample. The chain combines TRDV1 with TRDJ1, with a tentative D call TRDD3 (8 bases). Between the trimmed V and J ends, which lost 3 bases and 2 bases, there was a span of 28 bases. Germline V CDR1 and CDR2: TSWWSYY, QGS. The CDR3 covers 20 residues. CDR3 residues: CALGEPTTFLLWGTTDKLIF. The DNA of the CDR3 is TGTGCTCTTGGGGAGCCAACGACCTTCCTCCTCTGGGGGACGACCGATAAACTCATCTTT.

This clone was seen a few times. This DNA's translation differs at residue 16 from TCRdb's protein, which comes from a much larger clone; a read error is likely, and the protein shown is translated from the DNA. The gene calls are TRDV1 and TRDJ1, with 7 positions matching TRDD3. Germline matching of the DNA provided the J gene here, since TCRdb leaves it blank. The CDR3 runs 23 residues. Trimming took 0 bases from V and 0 from J; bases not matched to a gene: 25. The germline V gene encodes CDR1 TSWWSYY and CDR2 QGS. The chain's CDR3 is CALGELTLSGSPGGYRYTDKLIF. The DNA for the CDR3 is TGTGCTCTTGGGGAACTTACCCTTTCCGGCAGTCCTGGGGGCTACAGGTACACCGATAAACTCATCTTT.

This clone showed up just a few times. A single base separates this from a much larger clone, so it may be a read error. The chain carries TRDV1 and TRDJ1, with 8 bases lining up with TRDD3. Germline V gene lookup returns CDR1 TSWWSYY and CDR2 QGS. This CDR3 comprises 21 residues. DNA of the CDR3: TGTGCTCTTGGGAAACTTGCGGCCTTCCCCTTTACTGGGGGTCCGACCGATAAACTCATCTTT. It translates to CALGKLAAFPFTGGPTDKLIF.

There are a few counts of this clone. TCRdb's listed protein matches a much larger clone and diverges from this DNA's translation at residue 8, likely through a read error; the protein shown comes from the DNA. The chain recombines TRDV1 with TRDJ1; weak D call: TRDD3 (5 bases). TCRdb supplies no J gene; here it was assigned by aligning the nucleotide sequence to germline. Trimming cost V 1 base and J 2 bases, with 29 bases left between them. This CDR3 is built from 21 residues. Germline CDR1 TSWWSYY, CDR2 QGS. CDR3 amino acids: CALGERPRKRDYALSTDKLIF. The CDR3 DNA sequence: TGTGCTCTTGGGGAACGTCCCCGGAAGCGGGATTATGCCCTTTCTACCGATAAACTCATCTTT.

This clone was picked up a small number of times. This DNA's translation differs at residue 22 from TCRdb's protein, which comes from a much larger clone; a read error is likely, and the protein shown is translated from the DNA. V gene assignment gives TRDV1, but the J gene was left uncalled; the table gives TRDD3 as D, unverified against the DNA. CDR1 and CDR2 (germline): TSWWSYY, QGS. This CDR3 has 23 residues. The CDR3 loop reads CALAGPSSTIYWGISPHTDKLTF. Here the CDR3 DNA reads TGTGCTCTTGCGGGGCCTTCCTCCACTATCTACTGGGGGATTTCGCCCCACACCGATAAACTCACCTTT.

With regard to this clone: This DNA translates differently at residue 5 from the TCRdb protein, which is that of a much larger clone; a read error is likely, and the protein shown is the DNA's own translation. This sequence joins TRDV1 and TRDJ1; 8 positions agree with TRDD3. Unmatched junction bases numbered 15, after V lost 3 bases and J lost 0 bases. The germline V gene encodes CDR1 TSWWSYY and CDR2 QGS. The CDR3 totals 19 residues. Here the CDR3 reads CALGDTTTGILLYTDKLIF. The CDR3 DNA is TGTGCTCTTGGGGATACTACCACGGGGATACTTCTGTACACCGATAAACTCATCTTT.

A word on this clone: TCRdb's entry gives the protein of a much larger clone, which mismatches this DNA's translation at residue 15, likely from a read error; the protein reported here is translated from the DNA. The chain links TRDV1 to TRDJ1, with 8 bases aligning to TRDD3. Because TCRdb records no J gene, it was assigned here through a match of the DNA to germline. The CDR3 runs 21 residues. V lost 0 bases, J lost 0 bases, and 18 bases stayed unmatched. Germline V gives CDR1 TSWWSYY, CDR2 QGS. The chain's CDR3 is CALGELRTYNRTGGYTDKLIF. In DNA form, the CDR3 reads TGTGCTCTTGGGGAACTAAGGACCTACAACCGAACTGGGGGTTACACCGATAAACTCATCTTT.

This clone was seen many times. The protein given by TCRdb reflects a much larger clone and differs at residue 4 from this DNA's translation, likely from a read error; the protein shown is the DNA's translation. This rearrangement joins TRDV1 to TRDJ1; the D gene is possibly TRDD2 (5 bases). This CDR3 has 12 residues. Germline V gene data show CDR1 as TSWWSYY and CDR2 as QGS. V lost 8 bases and J 5 bases, leaving 12 bases between the germline ends. The chain's CDR3 is CALLSSRDKLIF. The CDR3 coding sequence is TGTGCTCTTCTTTCCTCCCGGGATAAACTCATCTTT.

There are many counts of this clone. The protein that TCRdb holds for this DNA derives from a much larger clone and differs from the translated DNA at residue 22, which likely indicates a read error; the protein shown here is translated from the DNA. This chain joins TRDV1 and TRDJ1; 7 bases fit TRDD3. Germline-derived CDR1 and CDR2 are TSWWSYY and QGS. CDR3 length: 23 residues. As DNA, the CDR3 is TGTGCTCTTGGGGAACTTACCCTTTCCGGCAGTCCTGGGGGCTACAAGTACACCGATAAACTCACCTTT. Protein product: CALGELTLSGSPGGYKYTDKLTF.

This clone was detected a few times. The protein held in TCRdb is that of a much larger clone and does not match this DNA's translation at residue 3, likely because of a read error; the protein shown is translated from the DNA. J is TRDJ1 and V is TRDV2, with TRDD3 matching 8 bases. Here the J gene was assigned by germline matching of the DNA, as TCRdb has none. CDR3 length: 15 amino acids. The germline V gene encodes CDR1 GEAIGNYY and CDR2 EKD. CDR3: CARDLLGGPVSELIF. CDR3 nucleotides: TGTGCCCGTGATCTACTGGGGGGGCCGGTGTCGGAACTCATCTTT.

This clone was detected many times. The amino acid sequence in TCRdb belongs to a much larger clone and departs from this DNA's translation at residue 12, likely a sequencing read error; the sequence shown is translated from the DNA. V and J are TRDV3 and TRDJ1; D is possibly TRDD3 (5 bases). This CDR3 has 15 residues. From germline, CDR1 is TVYSNPD and CDR2 GDNSRS (reference sequence). The CDR3 is CAFIAGVWRSDRLIF. The CDR3 region has the DNA TGTGCCTTTATTGCGGGGGTCTGGAGAAGCGATAGACTCATCTTT.

About this clone: The TCRdb record carries a much larger clone's protein, which differs from this DNA's translation at residue 13; a read error is the likely cause, and the protein listed here is the DNA translation. V is TRDV3 and J is TRDJ1; D tentatively reads TRDD2 or TRDD3 (7 bases each). No J gene was available from TCRdb, and it was assigned here by a germline match of the DNA. There are 21 residues in the CDR3. Germline CDR1 is TVYSNPD and CDR2 is GDNSRS (reference sequence). V lost 4 bases and J lost 5, with 41 bases in between. CDR3: CASRLLPLLGIIGPFVDKLIF. The CDR3 coding sequence is TGTGCCTCTCGCCTCCTTCCTCTACTGGGGATAATAGGCCCCTTCGTGGATAAACTCATCTTT.

In its sample, this clone was seen many times. One junction end does not reproduce the germline sequence, and a read error may be involved. Other nucleotide sequences from this sample produce the same CDR3. The chain is built from TRDV1 and TRDJ1; 9 positions agree with TRDD3. The CDR3 is 24 residues long. Germline CDR1 TSWWSYY, CDR2 QGS. As DNA, the CDR3 is TGTGCTCTTGGGGGCCCTGGGAGTGTGACGACCGGGGCACTGGGGGAGAGTCGGTTCGGTAAACTGATCTTT. It codes for CALGGPGSVTTGALGESRFGKLIF.

About this clone: TCRdb pairs this DNA with a much larger clone's protein that differs at residue 15, likely a read error; the protein shown was translated from the DNA. In DNA form, the CDR3 reads TGTGCCTGTGACACGAAGTACTACCAGCCGATGTACACCGATATACTCATCTTT. Encoded protein: CACDTKYYQPMYTDILIF. V is TRDV2 and J is TRDJ1; D not certain. The J gene, not given by TCRdb, was assigned here from a germline match of the nucleotide sequence. CDR1 and CDR2 (germline): GEAIGNYY, EKD. There are 18 residues in the CDR3.

A note on this clone: TCRdb records a much larger clone's protein for this DNA, with a difference at residue 11 that likely arises from a read error; the protein given is the translation of the DNA. V gene TRDV1 combines with J gene TRDJ1; 8 bases match TRDD3. No J gene is reported in TCRdb; it was inferred here by comparing the DNA with germline. CDR3 length: 22 amino acids. Germline V gives CDR1 TSWWSYY, CDR2 QGS. With 3 bases clipped from V and 3 bases from J, the junction kept 27 bases outside the gene matches. The CDR3 protein is CALGEPNTARTLGVLLPDKLIF. As DNA, the CDR3 is TGTGCTCTTGGGGAGCCCAATACAGCTCGGACACTGGGGGTCCTCCTGCCCGATAAACTCATCTTT.

This clone has at least ten counts. For this DNA, TCRdb reports the protein of a much larger clone, which diverges at residue 17, most likely from a read error; the protein presented here is translated directly from the DNA. This chain links TRDV1 with TRDJ1; weak D call: TRDD3 (6 bases). The J gene, absent from TCRdb, was called here by matching the DNA to germline. The CDR3 has 22 residues. The germline V gene has CDR1 TSWWSYY and CDR2 QGS. V was pared by 4 bases and J by 2 bases, with 35 bases between. The CDR3 DNA reads TGTGCTCTTGGGGGTCCTTCGTATACAAAAAAGGACATGAAGGGGATTACCGATAAACTCATCTTT. Amino acids: CALGGPSYTKKDMKGITDKLIF.

To note about this clone: For this DNA, TCRdb reports the protein of a much larger clone, which diverges at residue 14, most likely from a read error; the protein presented here is translated directly from the DNA. CDR3 in amino acids: CALAIRYKRSTDKPIF. CDR3 nucleotide sequence: TGTGCTCTCGCCATTAGGTATAAGCGATCCACCGATAAACCCATCTTT. The V gene is TRDV1, but the J gene lacks a call. Germline V gene data show CDR1 as TSWWSYY and CDR2 as QGS. This CDR3 contains 16 residues.

Details on this clone: The amino acid sequence in TCRdb belongs to a much larger clone and departs from this DNA's translation at residue 10, likely a sequencing read error; the sequence shown is translated from the DNA. The V and J genes are TRDV1 and TRDJ1, with D unresolved. Germline V gene data show CDR1 as TSWWSYY and CDR2 as QGS. There are 13 residues in the CDR3. The CDR3 coding sequence is TGTGCTCTTGGGGCCCTAACCACCGATGAACTCATCTTT. This sequence encodes CALGALTTDELIF.

This clone was picked up many times. The amino acid sequence in TCRdb belongs to a much larger clone and departs from this DNA's translation at residue 5, likely a sequencing read error; the sequence shown is translated from the DNA. The rearrangement uses TRDV1 and TRDJ2, with 11 nucleotides matching TRDD3. Here the J gene came from matching the DNA to germline, since TCRdb omits it. V lost 5 bases to trimming and J lost 5 bases; unmatched junction nucleotides: 16. The CDR3 has 19 residues. Per germline, CDR1 TSWWSYY and CDR2 QGS. Here the CDR3 reads CALGYYSFWGIPTTAQLFF. The CDR3 nucleotides are TGTGCTCTTGGGTATTATTCCTTCTGGGGGATACCAACTACAGCACAACTCTTCTTT.

Concerning this clone itself: A read error likely explains why the TCRdb protein, taken from a much larger clone, differs from this DNA's translation at residue 5; the protein shown is translated from the DNA. The genes are TRDV1 and TRDJ1, with TRDD3 identical over 7 bases. TCRdb carries no J gene annotation; the J gene was assigned here by matching the DNA with germline. CDR1 is TSWWSYY and CDR2 is QGS in the germline V gene. With 4 bases clipped from V and 0 bases from J, the junction kept 11 bases outside the gene matches. This CDR3 contains 17 residues. CDR3 coding DNA: TGTGCTCTTGGGGGCCCTCTGGGGGCCGGGTACACCGATAAACTCATCTTT. Its translation: CALGGPLGAGYTDKLIF.

As to this clone: It may be a read error: a sequence one base away is much more abundant. The same CDR3 also results from other DNA sequences found in this sample. The genes are TRDV1 and TRDJ1, with 8 bases that match TRDD3. CDR3 size: 20 residues. Germline values: CDR1 TSWWSYY, CDR2 QGS. CDR3 region: CALGEPCQEGDIESPDKLIF. The CDR3 DNA follows: TGTGCCCTTGGGGAACCATGTCAGGAGGGGGATATAGAATCGCCCGATAAACTAATCTTT.